A selection of T cell receptor beta chains follows, all from one sample in a study of T-cell memory formation after mild COVID-19. TCRdb re-derived calls from the 5' RACE reads in MiXCR, one entry per CDR3 protein. The sample carries a few hundred thousand distinct CDR3 sequences, roughly 25% recorded once. The sequencing sample was made of PBMCs or a T cell subset sorted from them (not recorded which). The receptors shown here come from an adult woman who had mild COVID-19 (a few samples of this study predate the infection). Cell type and time point are not known. CDR3s include the opening cysteine and the closing phenylalanine or tryptophan. A D gene is named only where the DNA matches it firmly. For some rows the clone size is stated as once, few or many, or as a class when expanded; others skip it.

D gene: .
clone size: few
J gene: TRBJ1-1
V gene: TRBV3-1
CDR3 DNA: TGTGCCAGCAGCCAAGTGCAGGGGCGAACTGAAGCTTTCTTT
CDR3 protein: CASSQVQGRTEAFF

D gene: TRBD2
clone size: few
J gene: TRBJ2-1
V gene: TRBV3-1
CDR3 DNA: TGTGCCAGCAGTGAAACTAGCGGGAGAGACAAGCAGTTCTTC
CDR3 protein: CASSETSGRDKQFF

D gene: .
clone size: few
J gene: TRBJ2-7
V gene: TRBV29-1
CDR3 DNA: TGCAGCGTTGAATATGCTAGCGCCGAGCAGTACTTC
CDR3 protein: CSVEYASAEQYF

D gene: .
clone size: .
J gene: TRBJ2-3
V gene: TRBV21-1
CDR3 DNA: TGTGCCAGCAGCTTCCTCGGATACAGGAGCACAGATACGCAGTATTTT
CDR3 protein: CASSFLGYRSTDTQYF

D gene: .
clone size: few
J gene: TRBJ1-5
V gene: TRBV24-1
CDR3 DNA: TGTGCCCCCCTGGGCAATCAGCCCCAGCATTTT
CDR3 protein: CAPLGNQPQHF

D gene: .
clone size: .
J gene: TRBJ2-7
V gene: TRBV29-1
CDR3 DNA: TGCAGCGTTGCAGTTTCCCGTGGTGAGCAGTACTTC
CDR3 protein: CSVAVSRGEQYF

D gene: .
clone size: .
J gene: TRBJ1-2
V gene: TRBV6-1
CDR3 DNA: TGTGCCAGCAGTGAAAGGTCACTCCGCACCTATGGCTACACCTTC
CDR3 protein: CASSERSLRTYGYTF

D gene: .
clone size: .
J gene: TRBJ2-1
V gene: TRBV7-7
CDR3 DNA: TGTGCTAGCAGCTCCACTCTAGTGGGTGAGCAGTTCTTC
CDR3 protein: CASSSTLVGEQFF

D gene: TRBD1
clone size: .
J gene: TRBJ1-5
V gene: TRBV10-3
CDR3 DNA: TGTGCCACCGGGACAGGGGGCACCGGCAATCAGCCCCAGCATTTT
CDR3 protein: CATGTGGTGNQPQHF

D gene: .
clone size: .
J gene: TRBJ2-7
V gene: TRBV5-1
CDR3 DNA: TGCGCCAGCAGTCACGGGACGGACTCCTACGAGCAGTACTTC
CDR3 protein: CASSHGTDSYEQYF

D gene: .
clone size: few
J gene: TRBJ2-1
V gene: TRBV9
CDR3 DNA: TGTGCCAGCAGCCCTCCACCTGGTTCCTACAATGAGCAGTTCTTC
CDR3 protein: CASSPPPGSYNEQFF

D gene: .
clone size: few
J gene: TRBJ2-3
V gene: TRBV5-4
CDR3 DNA: TGTGCCAGCAGCCCCGCTAGGTACACAGATACGCAGTATTTT
CDR3 protein: CASSPARYTDTQYF

D gene: .
clone size: .
J gene: TRBJ2-7
V gene: TRBV20-1
CDR3 DNA: TGCAGTGCTGATAAGGGGGATTACGAGCAGTACTTC
CDR3 protein: CSADKGDYEQYF

D gene: .
clone size: few
J gene: TRBJ2-6
V gene: TRBV20-1
CDR3 DNA: TGCAGTGCTAGGGAGAGGGCCAACGTCCTGACTTTC
CDR3 protein: CSARERANVLTF

D gene: TRBD2
clone size: few
J gene: TRBJ2-1
V gene: TRBV5-1
CDR3 DNA: TGCGCCAGCAGCTTAGGGGAGGGCCGGATGAATGAGCAGTTCTTC
CDR3 protein: CASSLGEGRMNEQFF

D gene: .
clone size: .
J gene: TRBJ1-2
V gene: TRBV6-1
CDR3 DNA: TGTGCCAGCAGTGACGGACAGCGGTTGAACTATGGCTACACCTTC
CDR3 protein: CASSDGQRLNYGYTF

D gene: .
clone size: .
J gene: TRBJ2-7
V gene: TRBV7-8
CDR3 DNA: TGTGCCAGCAGCCGGACAAGGGATCCCTCCTACGAGCAGTACTTC
CDR3 protein: CASSRTRDPSYEQYF

D gene: TRBD1
clone size: many
J gene: TRBJ1-2
V gene: TRBV5-1
CDR3 DNA: TGCGCCAGCAGCTTGACAAATGGGCCGCCGGGACAGGAACCGGCTAACTATGGCTACACCTTC
CDR3 protein: CASSLTNGPPGQEPANYGYTF

D gene: .
clone size: few
J gene: TRBJ2-1
V gene: TRBV29-1
CDR3 DNA: TGCAGCGTTGAGGAAAGCCCGTTCTTC
CDR3 protein: CSVEESPFF

D gene: .
clone size: .
J gene: TRBJ2-3
V gene: TRBV18
CDR3 DNA: TGTGCCAGCTCACCACCGATGATGTATGCCACAGATACGCAGTATTTT
CDR3 protein: CASSPPMMYATDTQYF

D gene: .
clone size: .
J gene: TRBJ2-7
V gene: TRBV9
CDR3 DNA: TGTGCCAGCAGCGTGTCAGGGGATCCCTCCTACGAGCAGTACTTC
CDR3 protein: CASSVSGDPSYEQYF

D gene: TRBD1
clone size: few
J gene: TRBJ1-5
V gene: TRBV7-8
CDR3 DNA: TGTGCCAGCACCCTCACAGGGGCCGTCTTGGGGGGGCAGCCCCAGCATTTT
CDR3 protein: CASTLTGAVLGGQPQHF

D gene: .
clone size: .
J gene: TRBJ2-1
V gene: TRBV20-1
CDR3 DNA: TGCAGTGCTAGATCCGGGGCTACCTACAATGAGCAGTTCTTC
CDR3 protein: CSARSGATYNEQFF

D gene: TRBD1
clone size: many
J gene: TRBJ1-2
V gene: TRBV6-6
CDR3 DNA: TGTGCCAGCAGTTTACAGGGGAACTATGGCTACACCTTC
CDR3 protein: CASSLQGNYGYTF

D gene: TRBD2
clone size: .
J gene: TRBJ2-1
V gene: TRBV11-1
CDR3 DNA: TGTGCCAGCAGCGTCGGGACTAGCGGGAGCTCCTACAATGAGCAGTTCTTC
CDR3 protein: CASSVGTSGSSYNEQFF

D gene: TRBD2
clone size: few
J gene: TRBJ2-1
V gene: TRBV14
CDR3 DNA: TGTGCCAGCAGCCAAGGGGACGGACTAGCGGTCCCTTACAATGAGCAGTTCTTC
CDR3 protein: CASSQGDGLAVPYNEQFF

D gene: .
clone size: few
J gene: TRBJ2-1
V gene: TRBV4-3
CDR3 DNA: TGCGCCAGCAGCCTCGGTTCAGCCCCGAATGAGCAGTTCTTC
CDR3 protein: CASSLGSAPNEQFF

D gene: TRBD2
clone size: .
J gene: TRBJ2-3
V gene: TRBV7-2
CDR3 DNA: TGTGCCAGCAGCCTCCTCGGCCCACTAGCGGGAGGAAGGACAGATACGCAGTATTTT
CDR3 protein: CASSLLGPLAGGRTDTQYF

D gene: .
clone size: few
J gene: TRBJ1-1
V gene: TRBV3-1
CDR3 DNA: TGTGCCAGCAGCCAAGGTGCTGAAGCTTTCTTT
CDR3 protein: CASSQGAEAFF

D gene: TRBD2
clone size: .
J gene: TRBJ2-7
V gene: TRBV10-3
CDR3 DNA: TGTGCCATCAGTGAAGTGACTAGCGGGCGGTACGAGCAGTACTTC
CDR3 protein: CAISEVTSGRYEQYF

D gene: .
clone size: .
J gene: TRBJ2-4
V gene: TRBV19
CDR3 DNA: TGTGCCCTGAATGTAGTAGCCAAAAACATTCAGTACTTC
CDR3 protein: CALNVVAKNIQYF

D gene: TRBD2
clone size: .
J gene: TRBJ2-5
V gene: TRBV7-2
CDR3 DNA: TGTGCCAGCAGCCGACGACTAGCGGGAGATCGGGAGACCCAGTACTTC
CDR3 protein: CASSRRLAGDRETQYF

D gene: .
clone size: .
J gene: TRBJ2-2
V gene: TRBV7-6
CDR3 DNA: TGTGCCAGCAGCTTATACCCCCCAGGGTCGGACACCGGGGAGCTGTTTTTT
CDR3 protein: CASSLYPPGSDTGELFF

D gene: .
clone size: few
J gene: TRBJ1-3
V gene: TRBV5-6
CDR3 DNA: TGTGCCAGCAGCTCTGTCGGAAACACCATATATTTT
CDR3 protein: CASSSVGNTIYF

D gene: .
clone size: .
J gene: TRBJ2-2
V gene: TRBV5-6
CDR3 DNA: TGTGCCAGCAGCTTGGCCCCGGCGGCCGGGGAGCTGTTTTTT
CDR3 protein: CASSLAPAAGELFF

D gene: .
clone size: many
J gene: TRBJ2-2
V gene: TRBV2
CDR3 DNA: TGTGCCAGCAACTCTATAGGGGGAGACACCGGGGAGCTGTTTTTT
CDR3 protein: CASNSIGGDTGELFF

D gene: .
clone size: .
J gene: TRBJ1-2
V gene: TRBV6-5
CDR3 DNA: TGTGCCAGCAGTTACTCGTTGACGCCCTCCTATGGCTACACCTTC
CDR3 protein: CASSYSLTPSYGYTF

D gene: .
clone size: .
J gene: TRBJ2-3
V gene: TRBV15
CDR3 DNA: TGTGCCACCAGCACTCCCGGGACAAGAATTGGGGATACGCAGTATTTT
CDR3 protein: CATSTPGTRIGDTQYF

D gene: .
clone size: .
J gene: TRBJ2-1
V gene: TRBV5-1
CDR3 DNA: TGCGCCAGCAGCCCGGTGGCGGGGACCACCTACAATGAGCAGTTCTTC
CDR3 protein: CASSPVAGTTYNEQFF

D gene: .
clone size: few
J gene: TRBJ2-7
V gene: TRBV7-2
CDR3 DNA: TGTGCCAGCAGCCGCTGGGGGAGTCCTGCGGAGCAGTACTTC
CDR3 protein: CASSRWGSPAEQYF

D gene: TRBD2
clone size: .
J gene: TRBJ2-3
V gene: TRBV29-1
CDR3 DNA: TGCAGCGTTGTTTCGGCGGGGGGGCCCACAGATACGCAGTATTTT
CDR3 protein: CSVVSAGGPTDTQYF

D gene: .
clone size: few
J gene: TRBJ2-1
V gene: TRBV6-2/TRBV6-3
CDR3 DNA: TGTGCCAGCAGTTCACCCCAAGGCGATGAGCAGTTCTTC
CDR3 protein: CASSSPQGDEQFF

D gene: .
clone size: .
J gene: TRBJ2-2
V gene: TRBV5-1
CDR3 DNA: TGCGCCAGCAGCTTGGAGGCTAGCGTGGGCACCGGGGAGCTGTTTTTT
CDR3 protein: CASSLEASVGTGELFF

D gene: .
clone size: .
J gene: TRBJ2-1
V gene: TRBV4-1
CDR3 DNA: TGCGCCAGCAGCCAAGATCCAGGGGCGGTTGAGCAGTTCTTC
CDR3 protein: CASSQDPGAVEQFF

D gene: TRBD1
clone size: .
J gene: TRBJ1-1
V gene: TRBV7-8
CDR3 DNA: TGTGCCAGCAGCCTAGGGGGCCTGACAGTGAACACTGAAGCTTTCTTT
CDR3 protein: CASSLGGLTVNTEAFF

D gene: .
clone size: .
J gene: TRBJ1-5
V gene: TRBV20-1
CDR3 DNA: TGCAGTGCGAGTAGGGGTGATGGCAATCAGCCCCAGCATTTT
CDR3 protein: CSASRGDGNQPQHF

D gene: .
clone size: .
J gene: TRBJ1-1
V gene: TRBV10-3
CDR3 DNA: TGTGCCATCAGCCAGACAGAGAACACTGAAGCTTTCTTT
CDR3 protein: CAISQTENTEAFF

D gene: .
clone size: .
J gene: TRBJ1-6
V gene: TRBV6-2/TRBV6-3
CDR3 DNA: TGTGCCAGCAGTTCCGAGGAGACAGAAGCTTCACCCCTCCACTTT
CDR3 protein: CASSSEETEASPLHF

D gene: .
clone size: .
J gene: TRBJ2-3
V gene: TRBV7-9
CDR3 DNA: TGTGCCAGCAGCCACAAACCAGATACGCAGTATTTT
CDR3 protein: CASSHKPDTQYF

D gene: .
clone size: few
J gene: TRBJ2-2
V gene: TRBV25-1
CDR3 DNA: TGTGCCAGCAGAGGAGGGGGGGCCACCGGGGAGCTGTTTTTT
CDR3 protein: CASRGGGATGELFF

D gene: .
clone size: few
J gene: TRBJ1-1
V gene: TRBV10-3
CDR3 DNA: TGTGCCATCAGTGAAGCCTTGGAGTACACTGAAGCTTTCTTT
CDR3 protein: CAISEALEYTEAFF

D gene: TRBD1
clone size: few
J gene: TRBJ2-7
V gene: TRBV9
CDR3 DNA: TGTGCCAGCAGCGCACGGACAGGGGGCTACGAGCAGTACTTC
CDR3 protein: CASSARTGGYEQYF

D gene: TRBD2
clone size: .
J gene: TRBJ2-4
V gene: TRBV7-3
CDR3 DNA: TGTGCCAGCAGCCCGGGGGGGGCCATGAAGAACATTCAGTACTTC
CDR3 protein: CASSPGGAMKNIQYF

D gene: .
clone size: few
J gene: TRBJ2-7
V gene: TRBV5-1
CDR3 DNA: TGCGCCAGCAGCCTCGGGGACCCCAGGGAGCAGTACTTC
CDR3 protein: CASSLGDPREQYF

D gene: .
clone size: .
J gene: TRBJ1-2
V gene: TRBV5-1
CDR3 DNA: TGCGCCAGCAGCTTGGACAGCCTCGATGGCTACACCTTC
CDR3 protein: CASSLDSLDGYTF

D gene: TRBD1
clone size: few
J gene: TRBJ1-1
V gene: TRBV7-8
CDR3 DNA: TGTGCCAGCAGCTTAGGGGGGACAGGGCGAACTGAAGCTTTCTTT
CDR3 protein: CASSLGGTGRTEAFF

D gene: .
clone size: few
J gene: TRBJ2-4
V gene: TRBV12-3/TRBV12-4
CDR3 DNA: TGTGCCAGCAGTATCGCAGGGGTAGCCAAAAACATTCAGTACTTC
CDR3 protein: CASSIAGVAKNIQYF